Each of the 27 T cell receptor beta chains below was sequenced from the same sample in a study of human T cells and chemical hapten exposure. TCRdb redid the calling of the RACE reads with MiXCR, one entry per CDR3 protein. The sample carries some 65,000 distinct CDR3 sequences, under 7.5% recorded once. Time point meaning: healthy volunteer bleed at 6 weeks. It was unfractionated whole blood from which total RNA was extracted. The sequencing input was whole blood. The origin of the receptors is a female donor in good health. Some clones in this sample may be carry-over from other donors' samples.

This clonotype was counted at least ten times. The chain is built from TRBV4-1 and TRBJ1-1; the D gene is possibly TRBD1 (5 bases). V was cut by 4 bases and J by 3 bases, with 15 bases left in between. This CDR3 is built from 15 residues. Germline V CDR1 and CDR2: MGHRA, YSYEKL. The CDR3, as DNA: TGCGCCAGCAGCCTCGAAGGGGAGGCTGACACTGAAGCTTTCTTT. Its protein product is CASSLEGEADTEAFF.

In this sample, this clonotype turned up many times. The chain combines TRBV20-1 with TRBJ1-2, with no clear D. Looked up from germline, CDR1 is DFQATT and CDR2 is SNEGSKA (reference sequence). Trimming removed 0 bases from V and 3 bases from J, with 14 bases in between. The CDR3 has 15 residues. The CDR3 DNA follows: TGCAGTGCTAGAGATGGAAGGGAGTTCGACTATGGCTACACCTTC. Translating it yields CSARDGREFDYGYTF.

This clonotype has ten or more counts. The gene calls are TRBV20-1 and TRBJ1-1, with D possibly being TRBD1 (5 bases). Trimming took 6 bases from V and 1 from J, leaving 21 bases between them. The CDR3 totals 16 residues. Germline assignment: CDR1 DFQATT and CDR2 SNEGSKA (reference sequence). This chain's CDR3 is CSAARSGRRTNTEAFF. The DNA of the CDR3 is TGCAGTGCCGCTAGGTCGGGACGGCGGACGAACACTGAAGCTTTCTTT.

The gene calls are TRBV6-5 and TRBJ2-4; D uncertain. The CDR3 consists of 13 residues. Germline loops: CDR1 MNHEY, CDR2 SVGAGI. Between the trimmed V and J ends, which lost 3 bases and 2 bases, there was a span of 5 bases. The CDR3, as DNA: TGTGCCAGCAGTTATGGGACCAAAAACATTCAGTACTTC. Translating gives CASSYGTKNIQYF.

The table lists this clonotype with many counts. The V call is TRBV7-9, the J call TRBJ2-1; 11 bases are shared with TRBD2. Germline V gene data show CDR1 as SEHNR and CDR2 as FQNEAQ (reference sequence). With V trimmed by 5 bases and J by 8 bases, 8 bases remained unmatched. The CDR3 spans 15 residues. This CDR3 is CASSPTSGSSDEQFF. DNA of the CDR3: TGTGCCAGCAGCCCCACTAGCGGGAGTTCCGATGAGCAGTTCTTC.

The chain carries TRBV28 and TRBJ2-3; 9 bases are shared with TRBD2. The CDR3 has 13 amino acids. Germline V lookup: CDR1 MDHEN, CDR2 SYDVKM. The V gene end was trimmed by 8 bases and the J gene end by 2 bases; junction bases not matched to a gene: 2. The CDR3 loop is CASSGLATDTQYF. The CDR3 coding sequence is TGTGCCAGCTCGGGACTAGCCACAGATACGCAGTATTTT.

This clonotype was observed at least ten times. The chain recombines TRBV5-6 with TRBJ1-2; D call uncertain. Germline CDR1 is SGHDT and CDR2 is YYEEEE. The ends were cut back, 0 bases at V and 2 bases at J, with 5 bases in the middle. The CDR3 is made up of 13 amino acids. The CDR3 DNA reads TGTGCCAGCAGCTTGGACCGAAACTATGGCTACACCTTC. Its protein is CASSLDRNYGYTF.

This clonotype has a handful of counts. The chain is built from TRBV4-3 and TRBJ2-7, with 10 bases identical to TRBD2. The CDR3 has 16 amino acids. Looked up from germline, CDR1 is LGHNA and CDR2 is YSLEER. V shed 2 bases and J 6 bases; nucleotides not matched to a gene: 10. Here the CDR3 DNA reads TGCGCCAGCAGCCAATACCTCAGCGGGAGGGCCTCCGAGCAGTACTTC. Translated, it gives CASSQYLSGRASEQYF.

V usage is TRBV6-1 and J usage is TRBJ1-1; D is undetermined. Germline-derived CDR1 and CDR2 are MNHNS and SASEGT. The CDR3 loop spans 13 amino acids. Trimming pared 2 bases from V and 0 bases from J, leaving 4 bases between. The chain's CDR3 is CASSENVNTEAFF. The CDR3 DNA follows: TGTGCCAGCAGTGAAAATGTGAACACTGAAGCTTTCTTT.

This clonotype was observed many times. V and J are TRBV5-1 and TRBJ2-7, with a weak D call TRBD2 (6 bases). The CDR3 has 14 amino acids. Germline V gene sequence: CDR1 SGHRS, CDR2 YFSETQ. The V gene lost 4 bases and the J gene lost 0 bases, with 11 bases spanning the gap. This CDR3 reads CASSPDYPSYEQYF. The CDR3 region has the DNA TGCGCCAGCAGCCCGGACTACCCCTCCTACGAGCAGTACTTC.

This clonotype occurred many times. In nucleotides, the CDR3 is TGCGCCAGCATCCTAGACAGAGAAGCTTTCTTT. As protein: CASILDREAFF. The V and J genes are TRBV10-2 and TRBJ1-1, with a possible D match to TRBD1 (5 bases). Germline CDR1 and CDR2: WSHSY and SAAADI. Between the trimmed V and J ends, which lost 7 bases and 8 bases, there was a span of 11 bases. The CDR3 is 11 amino acids.

The table lists this clonotype with many counts. This chain joins TRBV28 and TRBJ1-4; tentatively, D is TRBD1 (5 bases). V gave up 1 base and J gave up 7 bases, with 13 bases separating them. CDR3 size: 15 residues. Looked up from germline, CDR1 is MDHEN and CDR2 is SYDVKM. CDR3 DNA sequence: TGTGCCAGCAGTTTATTTGGAAGGGGACCTGAAAAACTGTTTTTT. Its translation is CASSLFGRGPEKLFF.

Turning to this clonotype: A much larger clone differs from this one at a single base, so this may be a read error. The chain uses TRBV20-1 and TRBJ1-4; no reliable D call. The germline CDR1 and CDR2 sequences are DFQATT and SNEGSKA (reference sequence). V dropped 5 bases and J dropped 6 bases, with 16 bases sitting between them. The CDR3 covers 14 residues. The CDR3 nucleotides read TGCAGTGCTGCCCCGGGAGGGCGTTATGAAAAACTGTTTTTT. Its protein product is CSAAPGGRYEKLFF.

This chain connects TRBV7-3 to TRBJ2-3, with TRBD2 matching over 8 bases. The V and J ends lost 4 bases and 5 bases, in that order; junction bases with no gene match: 5. The CDR3 runs to 14 residues. Germline V gene sequence: CDR1 SGHTA, CDR2 FQGTGA. For the CDR3, the DNA is TGTGCCAGCAGCTCGAGCGGGAGTGGAGATACGCAGTATTTT. Its translation: CASSSSGSGDTQYF.

This clonotype was counted between two and nine times. This chain uses TRBV28 with TRBJ1-4; no reliable D call. Germline loops: CDR1 MDHEN, CDR2 SYDVKM. The CDR3 runs 12 residues. V was pared by 7 bases and J by 7 bases, with 10 bases between. CDR3 region: CASTYKGEKLFF. The CDR3 DNA reads as TGTGCCAGCACCTATAAAGGTGAAAAACTGTTTTTT.

In its sample, this clonotype was seen many times. V is TRBV7-7 and J is TRBJ2-5; D unresolved. Looked up from germline, CDR1 is SSHAT and CDR2 is FNYEAQ (reference sequence). This CDR3 region has 16 residues. V lost 5 bases and J lost 1, with 17 bases in between. The CDR3 bases are TGTGCCAGCAGCCCCCTGGGTCTGACGACCCAAGAGACCCAGTACTTC. Translation gives CASSPLGLTTQETQYF. Using reference TRBV7-7 and TRBJ2-5 for the parts outside the CDR3, the full variable domain is GAGVSQSPRYKVTKRGQDVTLRCDPISSHATLYWYQQALGQGPEFLTYFNYEAQPDKSGLPSDRFSAERPEGSISTLTIQRTEQRDSAMYRCASSPLGLTTQETQYFGPGTRLLVL.

This clonotype was recorded many times. The chain is built from TRBV7-2 and TRBJ2-3; D possibly uses TRBD1 or TRBD2 (6 bases each). Looked up from germline, CDR1 is SGHTA and CDR2 is FQGNSA. Trimming removed 1 base at V and 6 bases at J, with 20 bases between. The CDR3 sequence is 17 residues long. CDR3 bases: TGTGCCAGCAGCTTAGGGGACTCCAGGGGCTTTGGTGATACGCAGTATTTT. It is translated as CASSLGDSRGFGDTQYF.

In its sample, this clonotype was seen many times. V and J are TRBV7-9 and TRBJ2-7; possible D gene TRBD1, 6 bases. CDR1 SEHNR and CDR2 FQNEAQ come from the germline V gene (reference sequence). Trimming left V 5 bases short and J 7 bases short, with 15 bases between. The CDR3 has 13 amino acids. CDR3 region: CASSGGLYEEQYF. The CDR3 nucleotides read TGTGCCAGCAGCGGGGGCCTTTACGAAGAGCAGTACTTC.

This clonotype was seen a handful of times. In DNA, the CDR3 is TGCAGCGTTGGTCTGACAGCTATGGAGACCCAGTACTTC. This gives the protein CSVGLTAMETQYF. The rearrangement joins TRBV29-1 to TRBJ2-5; maybe TRBD1 (5 bases). V lost 4 bases, J lost 5 bases, and 14 bases lay in between. The germline V gene encodes CDR1 SQVTM and CDR2 ANQGSEA. The CDR3 spans 13 residues. The full variable domain, in which reference TRBV29-1 and TRBJ2-5 provide the parts outside the CDR3, is SAVISQKPSRDICQRGTSLTIQCQVDSQVTMMFWYRQQPGQSLTLIATANQGSEATYESGFVIDKFPISRPNLTFSTLTVSNMSPEDSSIYLCSVGLTAMETQYFGPGTRLLVL.

As concerns this clonotype: The final CDR3 position lacks the conserved phenylalanine or tryptophan, pointing to a likely read error. The V gene is TRBV6-2 or TRBV6-3, the J gene TRBJ2-7, with D maybe TRBD2 (5 bases). The CDR3 is made up of 14 amino acids. Looked up from germline, CDR1 is MNHEY and CDR2 is SVGEGT. The V and J ends lost 6 bases and 7 bases respectively, with 19 bases between them. In DNA form, the CDR3 reads TGTGCCAGCAGCCGAGTGGACGCCCGGGGAGAGCAGTACCTC. This gives the protein CASSRVDARGEQYL.

This clonotype was counted at least ten times. The genes are TRBV29-1 and TRBJ1-5; 8 bases are shared with TRBD1. After removal of 6 bases from V and 0 bases from J, the junction contained 4 bases not matched to a gene. Per the germline V gene, CDR1 is SQVTM and CDR2 is ANQGSEA. The CDR3 is made up of 14 amino acids. The CDR3, as DNA: TGCAGCGTCATTACAGGGGGTAGCAATCAGCCCCAGCATTTT. As protein: CSVITGGSNQPQHF.

This clonotype was found many times. This sequence joins TRBV11-2 and TRBJ2-3, with D possibly being TRBD1 (6 bases). V was trimmed by 5 bases and J by 6 bases, leaving 18 bases between them. The germline V gene encodes CDR1 SGHAT and CDR2 FQNNGV. This CDR3 has 15 residues. The CDR3 reads CASSPLGRGLDTQYF. The CDR3 coding sequence is TGTGCCAGCAGCCCGCTAGGCAGGGGTTTGGATACGCAGTATTTT.

This clonotype was seen at least ten times. The V and J genes are TRBV28 and TRBJ2-5; D unresolved. The CDR3 has 14 amino acids. Looked up from germline, CDR1 is MDHEN and CDR2 is SYDVKM. The V gene lost 4 bases and the J gene lost 7 bases, with 16 bases spanning the gap. The CDR3 sequence is CASSSPGLAATQYF. The CDR3, as DNA: TGTGCCAGCAGTTCCCCCGGTTTAGCCGCGACCCAGTACTTC. Combining the CDR3 with reference TRBV28 and TRBJ2-5 gives the whole variable domain DVKVTQSSRYLVKRTGEKVFLECVQDMDHENMFWYRQDPGLGLRLIYFSYDVKMKEKGDIPEGYSVSREKKERFSLILESASTNQTSMYLCASSSPGLAATQYFGPGTRLLVL.

This clonotype was seen at least ten times. The chain recombines TRBV5-1 with TRBJ2-7; perhaps TRBD2 as D (5 bases). V was pared by 0 bases and J by 5 bases, with 6 bases between. Per the germline V gene, CDR1 is SGHRS and CDR2 is YFSETQ. The length of the CDR3 is 12 residues. The CDR3 region has the DNA TGCGCCAGCAGCTTGGCCGGGGACGAGCAGTACTTC. Residues: CASSLAGDEQYF.

V and J are TRBV11-2 and TRBJ2-3; unclear D gene. This CDR3 region has 16 residues. With 5 bases removed from V and 3 bases from J, the gap between germline ends came to 18 bases. Per germline, CDR1 SGHAT and CDR2 FQNNGV. Here the CDR3 DNA reads TGTGCCAGCAGCCCCACGCGACGCCTAAGGACAGATACGCAGTATTTT. It codes for CASSPTRRLRTDTQYF.

This clonotype has at least ten counts. This chain links TRBV2 with TRBJ2-3; 8 positions match TRBD2. Germline values: CDR1 SNHLY, CDR2 FYNNEI. Trimming at V came to 4 bases and at J to 4 bases, leaving 10 bases not matched to a gene. The CDR3 has 16 amino acids. The CDR3 sequence: CASSGGFGRAADTQYF. CDR3 nucleotide sequence: TGTGCCAGCAGTGGGGGTTTCGGGAGGGCCGCAGATACGCAGTATTTT. Together with reference TRBV2 and TRBJ2-3, the CDR3 gives the full variable domain: EPEVTQTPSHQVTQMGQEVILRCVPISNHLYFYWYRQILGQKVEFLVSFYNNEISEKSEIFDDQFSVERPDGSNFTLKIRSTKLEDSAMYFCASSGGFGRAADTQYFGPGTRLTVL.

This clonotype has a handful of counts. The V and J genes are TRBV28 and TRBJ2-7; a weak D match, TRBD1 (6 bases). The V gene's germline CDR1 is MDHEN and CDR2 SYDVKM. This CDR3 comprises 15 residues. V dropped 7 bases and J dropped 0 bases, with 16 bases sitting between them. The CDR3 loop reads CASKAQGFPSYEQYF. The DNA of the CDR3 is TGTGCCAGCAAAGCTCAGGGGTTCCCCTCCTACGAGCAGTACTTC.